This paragraph reports one T cell receptor beta chain. Its antigen is not known. The CDR3 is cut off 3 residues early in the read; its end comes from the germline J gene. The nonmyeloablative bone marrow transplants came from related graft donors, with transient mixed chimerism. Libraries were prepared by immunoSEQ multiplex PCR; TCRdb keeps only in-frame clonotypes and omits some of them. The sample table includes some 30,000 clones. With 5 bases removed from V and 6 bases from J, the gap between germline ends came to 12 bases. CDR1 is SGHTA and CDR2 is FQGNSA in the germline V gene. The CDR3 extends over 13 amino acids. These data come from a study of Tregs in tolerant kidney transplant recipients. Study-wide results and limits: Biological reproducibility was not directly addressed, but technical replication error appeared minimal.

This receptor was taken from a human patient who received a combined kidney and bone marrow transplant. The T cells may come from the graft donor. Sequences were derived from CD4+ T cells from blood (PBMCs), sampled 24 months after the transplant. The chain links TRBV7-2 to TRBJ2-3; tentative D call: TRBD2 (5 bases). The CDR3 here is CASSPFEGDTQYF. The sequenced part of the CDR3 DNA is TGTGCCAGCAGCCCCTTTGAGGGCGATACG.